The TCR beta chain described here comes from a study of T-cell reconstitution after alpha-beta-depleted transplantation in children. This clonotype was detected many times. Germline V gives CDR1 DFQATT, CDR2 SNEGSKA (reference sequence). The length of the CDR3 is 12 residues. The V and J ends lost 5 bases and 4 bases respectively, with 11 bases between them. Unique molecular identifiers were used in preparing the TCRbeta library. TCRdb re-called the PCR reads with MiXCR, one entry per CDR3 protein. Here the sample spans 200,000 to 250,000 distinct CDR3 sequences, about 11% being singletons. The sequence came from a human donor who donated a stem cell graft to a child with acute lymphoblastic leukemia. This specimen was PBMCs from the stem cell graft donor, taken from the stem cell graft. The V and J genes are TRBV20-1 and TRBJ1-2, with D possibly TRBD1 on 6 matching bases. The CDR3 loop reads CSAAGQIYGYTF. DNA for the CDR3: TGCAGTGCTGCAGGACAGATCTATGGCTACACCTTC.